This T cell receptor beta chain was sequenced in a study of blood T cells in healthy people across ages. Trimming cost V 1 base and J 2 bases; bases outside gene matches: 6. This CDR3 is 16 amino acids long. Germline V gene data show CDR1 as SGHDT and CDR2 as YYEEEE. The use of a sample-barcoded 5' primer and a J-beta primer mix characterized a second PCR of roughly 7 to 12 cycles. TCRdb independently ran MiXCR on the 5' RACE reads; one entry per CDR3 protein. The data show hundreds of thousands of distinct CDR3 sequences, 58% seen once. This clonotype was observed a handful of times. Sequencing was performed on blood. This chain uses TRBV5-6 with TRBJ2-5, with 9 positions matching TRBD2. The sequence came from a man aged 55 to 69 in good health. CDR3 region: CASSLLAGNLQETQYF. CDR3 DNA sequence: TGTGCCAGCAGCTTGCTAGCGGGGAACCTACAAGAGACCCAGTACTTC.